This T cell receptor beta chain was retrieved from a study of T cell changes during pregnancy in multiple sclerosis. The method was immunoSEQ multiplex PCR; TCRdb's version includes in-frame clones alone and lacks a portion of them. The sample contains approximately 100,000 clones, just over 90% of which appear only once. V gave up 4 bases and J gave up 0 bases; unmatched junction bases: 8. The germline gives CDR1 SGHRS, CDR2 YFSETQ. There are 17 residues in the CDR3. This specimen was peripheral blood, taken after pregnancy. The receptor was derived from a female donor in good health, enrolled as a control in a pregnancy study. The rearrangement uses TRBV5-1 and TRBJ2-1; 9 nucleotides line up with TRBD2. CDR3 DNA sequence: TGCGCCAGCAGCACCGGACTAGCGCTTAGCTCCTACAATGAGCAGTTCTTC. This encodes CASSTGLALSSYNEQFF.